These 14 T cell receptor beta chains share one sample of origin, sequenced in a study of control samples from healthy donors and cancer patients. Produced via immunoSEQ multiplex PCR; TCRdb's table is partial and in-frame only. The top ten hold approximately 1% of the sample, which has under 150,000 clones, around 87% seen once. Material: PBMCs. Every receptor here comes from a woman aged 45-65 years with colorectal cancer.

This clone was seen more than once but under ten times. The rearrangement joins TRBV6-4 to TRBJ2-7, with 10 bases fitting TRBD2. In germline, CDR1 is MRHNA, CDR2 SNTAGT. The J segment lost 6 bases and the V segment lost 4 bases, leaving 12 bases of the junction unmatched. CDR3 length equals 16 residues. The CDR3, as DNA: TGTGCCAGCAGTGGGGTCCGACTAGCGGGTTCCGGCGAGCAGTACTTC. Residues: CASSGVRLAGSGEQYF.

The chain carries TRBV18 and TRBJ1-6; D is perhaps TRBD1 (6 bases). V lost 1 base and J lost 8, with 12 bases in between. Germline lookup yields CDR1 KGHSH and CDR2 LQKENI. This CDR3 is built from 15 residues. CDR3 residues: CASSPRGQVDSPLHF. CDR3 DNA sequence: TGTGCCAGCTCACCACGGGGGCAGGTGGATTCACCCCTCCACTTT.

This clone was counted a few times. V usage is TRBV3-1 (or the pseudogene TRBV3-2) and J usage is TRBJ2-2; D possibly matches TRBD1 or TRBD2 (5 bases each). The CDR3 extends over 15 amino acids. Germline loops: CDR1 LGHDT, CDR2 YNNKEL (reference sequence). The V and J ends lost 4 bases and 7 bases respectively, with 16 bases between them. In DNA, the CDR3 is TGTGCCAGCAGCCCTCGGGGCATCAGCGGCGGGGAGCTGTTTTTT. Residues: CASSPRGISGGELFF.

The CDR3 loop reads CSVEEGSGEQYF. The CDR3 DNA sequence: TGCAGCGTTGAAGAAGGGTCGGGTGAGCAGTACTTC. The chain uses TRBV29-1 and TRBJ2-7; no definite D call. This CDR3 is 12 amino acids long. CDR1 is SQVTM and CDR2 is ANQGSEA in the germline V gene. Trimming pared 0 bases from V and 7 bases from J, leaving 10 bases between.

The V gene is TRBV6-5, the J gene TRBJ1-2, with D possibly TRBD1 on 5 matching bases. Germline V gene sequence: CDR1 MNHEY, CDR2 SVGAGI. Trimming took off 8 bases at V and 4 bases at J, with 14 bases between the two ends. This CDR3 is 13 amino acids long. The DNA of the CDR3 is TGTGCCAGCTTAAGGGGTAGGGCCTATGGCTACACCTTC. As protein: CASLRGRAYGYTF.

In DNA, the CDR3 is TGTGCCAGCAGGTCCCTACAGGGCCTGATGGAGGCTTTCTTT. As protein: CASRSLQGLMEAFF. This rearrangement joins TRBV5-8 to TRBJ1-1; D perhaps matches TRBD1 (6 bases). CDR3 size: 14 residues. V shed 5 bases and J shed 11 bases, with 22 bases lying between them. Germline V gene sequence: CDR1 SGHTS, CDR2 YDEGEE.

The chain carries TRBV5-1 and TRBJ2-1; 12 bases match TRBD2. Germline CDR1 reads SGHRS; CDR2 reads YFSETQ. Trimming at V came to 4 bases and at J to 6 bases, leaving 8 bases not matched to a gene. This CDR3 is 16 amino acids long. CDR3 sequence: CASSGRLAGEGNEQFF. In DNA form, the CDR3 reads TGCGCCAGCAGCGGCCGACTAGCGGGAGAGGGCAATGAGCAGTTCTTC.

V usage is TRBV2 and J usage is TRBJ2-2; tentatively, D is TRBD1 or TRBD2 (5 bases each). Trimming took off 6 bases at V and 4 bases at J, with 15 bases between the two ends. This CDR3 is built from 15 residues. Germline CDR1 is SNHLY and CDR2 is FYNNEI. The CDR3 protein is CASSQGTRLTGELFF. DNA of the CDR3: TGTGCCAGCAGCCAAGGGACCAGGCTCACCGGGGAGCTGTTTTTT.

The chain joins TRBV5-1 to TRBJ2-3, with D possibly TRBD1 on 5 matching bases. The CDR3 covers 13 residues. The V end was cut by 2 bases, the J end by 4 bases, with 8 bases between. Germline loops: CDR1 SGHRS, CDR2 YFSETQ. CDR3 amino acids: CASSLQVADTQYF. The CDR3 region has the DNA TGCGCCAGCAGCTTACAGGTCGCAGATACGCAGTATTTT.

This clone appeared a single time. The gene calls are TRBV7-2 and TRBJ1-1, with D maybe TRBD1 (5 bases). This CDR3 has 14 residues. Per germline, CDR1 SGHTA and CDR2 FQGNSA. Trimming took off 6 bases at V and 4 bases at J, with 15 bases between the two ends. CDR3 sequence (DNA): TGTGCCAGCAGTCCGCCGGGGCCAGGCACTGAAGCTTTCTTT. Its translation is CASSPPGPGTEAFF.

The CDR3 region has the DNA TGTGCCAGCACCGCCAACAGGGAAGGGTCAGATACGCAGTATTTT. Protein: CASTANREGSDTQYF. The chain recombines TRBV9 with TRBJ2-3, with D possibly TRBD1 on 6 matching bases. The CDR3 consists of 15 residues. Germline CDR1 SGDLS, CDR2 YYNGEE. V was cut by 6 bases and J by 4 bases, with 18 bases left in between.

The chain has TRBV27 and TRBJ1-1, with D possibly matching TRBD1 (5 bases). Germline V CDR1 and CDR2: MNHEY, SMNVEV (reference sequence). Trimming shortened V by 2 bases and J by 3 bases, and 13 bases separated the two germline ends. This CDR3 has 15 amino acids. For the CDR3, the DNA is TGTGCCAGCAGTTTACAGAGTGGGGGATACACTGAAGCTTTCTTT. Encoded protein: CASSLQSGGYTEAFF.

The chain combines TRBV2 with TRBJ2-5; TRBD2 is a possible D gene (5 bases). The CDR3 is 13 amino acids. Germline V lookup: CDR1 SNHLY, CDR2 FYNNEI. V dropped 7 bases and J dropped 7 bases, with 16 bases sitting between them. CDR3 DNA sequence: TGTGCCAGCAATCTCCGGGAATCAGGGACCCAGTACTTC. Translating gives CASNLRESGTQYF.

In nucleotides, the CDR3 is TGTGCCAGCAGCCCAACGACAGGGCCCTCCTACGAGCAGTACTTC. Its protein product is CASSPTTGPSYEQYF. This chain links TRBV11-3 with TRBJ2-7; 7 nucleotides agree with TRBD1. V lost 5 bases, J lost 0 bases, and 7 bases stayed unmatched. CDR3 length equals 15 residues. Per germline, CDR1 SGHNT and CDR2 YENEEA.